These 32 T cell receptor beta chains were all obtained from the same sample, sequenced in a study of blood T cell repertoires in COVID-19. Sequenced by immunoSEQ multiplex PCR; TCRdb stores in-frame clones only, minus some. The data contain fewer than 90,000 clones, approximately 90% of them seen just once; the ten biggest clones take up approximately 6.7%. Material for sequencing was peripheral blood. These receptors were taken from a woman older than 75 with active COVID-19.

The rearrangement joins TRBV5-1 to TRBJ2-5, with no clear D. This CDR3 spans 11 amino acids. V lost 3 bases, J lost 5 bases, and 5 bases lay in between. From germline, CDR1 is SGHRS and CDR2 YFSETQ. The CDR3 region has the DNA TGCGCCAGCAGCTACGGGGAGACCCAGTACTTC. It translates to CASSYGETQYF.

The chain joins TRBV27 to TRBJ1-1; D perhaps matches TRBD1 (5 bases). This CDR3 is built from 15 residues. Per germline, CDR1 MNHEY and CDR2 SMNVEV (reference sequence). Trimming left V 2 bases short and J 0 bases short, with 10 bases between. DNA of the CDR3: TGTGCCAGCAGTTTACGGGGACTGATGAACACTGAAGCTTTCTTT. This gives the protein CASSLRGLMNTEAFF.

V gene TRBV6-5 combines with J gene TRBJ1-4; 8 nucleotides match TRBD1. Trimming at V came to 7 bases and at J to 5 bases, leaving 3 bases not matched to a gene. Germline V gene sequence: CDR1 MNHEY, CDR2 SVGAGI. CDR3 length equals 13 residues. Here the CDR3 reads CASMTGENEKLFF. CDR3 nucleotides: TGTGCCAGCATGACAGGGGAAAATGAAAAACTGTTTTTT.

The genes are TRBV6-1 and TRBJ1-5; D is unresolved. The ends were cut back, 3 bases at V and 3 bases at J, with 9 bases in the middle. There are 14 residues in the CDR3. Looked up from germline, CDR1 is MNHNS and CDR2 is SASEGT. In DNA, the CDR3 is TGTGCCAGCAGTGAGACCAGGATCAATCAGCCCCAGCATTTT. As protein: CASSETRINQPQHF.

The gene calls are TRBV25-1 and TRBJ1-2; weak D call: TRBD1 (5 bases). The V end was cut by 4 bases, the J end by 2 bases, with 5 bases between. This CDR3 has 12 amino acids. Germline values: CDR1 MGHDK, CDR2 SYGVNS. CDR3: CASSAGNYGYTF. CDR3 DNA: TGTGCCAGCAGTGCAGGGAACTATGGCTACACCTTC.

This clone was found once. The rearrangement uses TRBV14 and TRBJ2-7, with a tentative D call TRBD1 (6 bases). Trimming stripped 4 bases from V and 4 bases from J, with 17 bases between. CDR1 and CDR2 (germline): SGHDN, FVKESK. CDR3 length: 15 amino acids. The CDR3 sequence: CASSRSQGFWYEQYF. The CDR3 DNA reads TGTGCCAGCAGCCGAAGCCAGGGGTTTTGGTACGAGCAGTACTTC. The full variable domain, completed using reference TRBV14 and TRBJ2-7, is EAGVTQFPSHSVIEKGQTVTLRCDPISGHDNLYWYRRVMGKEIKFLLHFVKESKQDESGMPNNRFLAERTGGTYSTLKVQPAELEDSGVYFCASSRSQGFWYEQYFGPGTRLTVT.

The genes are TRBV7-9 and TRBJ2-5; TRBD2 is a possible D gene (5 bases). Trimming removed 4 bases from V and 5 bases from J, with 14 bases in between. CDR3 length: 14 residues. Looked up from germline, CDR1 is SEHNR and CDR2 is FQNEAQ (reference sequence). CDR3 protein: CASSSALAWETQYF. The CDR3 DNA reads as TGTGCCAGCAGCTCGGCTCTAGCTTGGGAGACCCAGTACTTC.

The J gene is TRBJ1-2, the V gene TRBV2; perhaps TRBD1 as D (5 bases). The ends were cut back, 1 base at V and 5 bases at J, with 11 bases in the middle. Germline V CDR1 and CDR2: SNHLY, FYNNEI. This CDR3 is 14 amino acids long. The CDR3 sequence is CASSEELGGYGYTF. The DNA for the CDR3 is TGTGCCAGCAGTGAAGAGCTGGGGGGGTATGGCTACACCTTC.

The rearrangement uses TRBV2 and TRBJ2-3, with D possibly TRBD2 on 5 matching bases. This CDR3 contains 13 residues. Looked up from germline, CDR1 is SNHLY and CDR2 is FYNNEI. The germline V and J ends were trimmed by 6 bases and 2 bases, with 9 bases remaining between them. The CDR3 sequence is CASSRDYTDTQYF. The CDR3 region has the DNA TGTGCCAGCAGCCGAGACTACACAGATACGCAGTATTTT.

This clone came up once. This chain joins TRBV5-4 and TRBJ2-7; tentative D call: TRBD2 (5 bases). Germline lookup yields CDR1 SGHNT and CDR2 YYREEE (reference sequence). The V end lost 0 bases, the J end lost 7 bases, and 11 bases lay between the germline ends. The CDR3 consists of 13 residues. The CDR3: CASSLGGPGEQYF. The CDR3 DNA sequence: TGTGCCAGCAGCTTGGGAGGGCCGGGGGAGCAGTACTTC.

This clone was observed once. CDR3: CASNLLGVRGDRNEQFF. DNA of the CDR3: TGTGCCAGCAATCTCCTGGGGGTCAGGGGCGACCGCAATGAGCAGTTCTTC. This chain links TRBV21-1 with TRBJ2-1; the D call of TRBD1 is as the table states it, not checked on the DNA. TRBV21-1 is a known pseudogene. The CDR3 loop spans 17 amino acids.

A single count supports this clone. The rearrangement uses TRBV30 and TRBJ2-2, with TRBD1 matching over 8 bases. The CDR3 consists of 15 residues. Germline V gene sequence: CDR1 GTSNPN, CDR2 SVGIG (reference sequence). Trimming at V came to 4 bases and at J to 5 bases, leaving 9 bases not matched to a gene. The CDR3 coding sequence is TGTGCCTGGACCCCATGGACAGGGCTAACCGGGGAGCTGTTTTTT. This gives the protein CAWTPWTGLTGELFF. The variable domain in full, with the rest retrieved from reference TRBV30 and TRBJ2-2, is SQTIHQWPATLVQPVGSPLSLECTVEGTSNPNLYWYRQAAGRGLQLLFYSVGIGQISSEVPQNLSASRPQDRQFILSSKKLLLSDSGFYLCAWTPWTGLTGELFFGEGSRLTVL.

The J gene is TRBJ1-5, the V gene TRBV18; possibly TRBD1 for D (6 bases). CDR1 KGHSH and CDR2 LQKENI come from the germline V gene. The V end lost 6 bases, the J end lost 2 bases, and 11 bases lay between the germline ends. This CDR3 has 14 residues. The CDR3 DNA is TGTGCCAGCTCTCTCGCAGGGGGCAATCAGCCCCAGCATTTT. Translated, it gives CASSLAGGNQPQHF.

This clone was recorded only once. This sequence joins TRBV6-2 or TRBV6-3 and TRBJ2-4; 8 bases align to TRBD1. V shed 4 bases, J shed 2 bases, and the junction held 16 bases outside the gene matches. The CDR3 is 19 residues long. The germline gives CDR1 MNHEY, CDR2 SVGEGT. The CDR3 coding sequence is TGTGCCAGCAGTTCCCGCCACCGACAGGGGTTGGGGACCAAAAACATTCAGTACTTC. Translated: CASSSRHRQGLGTKNIQYF.

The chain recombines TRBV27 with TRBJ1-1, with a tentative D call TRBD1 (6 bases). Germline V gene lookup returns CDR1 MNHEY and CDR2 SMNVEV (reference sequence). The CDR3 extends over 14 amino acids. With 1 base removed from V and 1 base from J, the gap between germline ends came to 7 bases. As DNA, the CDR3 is TGTGCCAGCAGTTTATACAGGGCGAACACTGAAGCTTTCTTT. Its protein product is CASSLYRANTEAFF.

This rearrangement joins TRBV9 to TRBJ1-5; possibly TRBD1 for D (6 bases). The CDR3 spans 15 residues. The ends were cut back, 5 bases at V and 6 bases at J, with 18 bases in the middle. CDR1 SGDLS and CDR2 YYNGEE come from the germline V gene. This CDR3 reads CASRQKTGFFQPQHF. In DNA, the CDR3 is TGTGCCAGCAGACAAAAAACAGGGTTCTTTCAGCCCCAGCATTTT. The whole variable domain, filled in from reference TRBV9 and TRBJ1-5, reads DSGVTQTPKHLITATGQRVTLRCSPRSGDLSVYWYQQSLDQGLQFLIQYYNGEERAKGNILERFSAQQFPDLHSELNLSSLELGDSALYFCASRQKTGFFQPQHFGDGTRLSIL.

The CDR3 sequence is CASSPSTSESYEQYF. The CDR3 region has the DNA TGTGCCAGCAGCCCCTCCACTAGCGAGTCCTACGAGCAGTACTTC. V gene TRBV4-2 combines with J gene TRBJ2-7; TRBD2 aligns across 7 bases. This CDR3 comprises 15 residues. The germline gives CDR1 LGHNA, CDR2 YNFKEQ. J gave up 1 base and V 4 bases, and 7 bases lay outside the gene matches.

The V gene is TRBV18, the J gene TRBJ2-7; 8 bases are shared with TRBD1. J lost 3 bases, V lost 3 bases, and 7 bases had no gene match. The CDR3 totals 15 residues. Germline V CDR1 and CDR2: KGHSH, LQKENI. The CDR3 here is CASSPSRDRYYEQYF. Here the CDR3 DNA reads TGTGCCAGCTCACCGAGTCGGGACAGGTACTACGAGCAGTACTTC.

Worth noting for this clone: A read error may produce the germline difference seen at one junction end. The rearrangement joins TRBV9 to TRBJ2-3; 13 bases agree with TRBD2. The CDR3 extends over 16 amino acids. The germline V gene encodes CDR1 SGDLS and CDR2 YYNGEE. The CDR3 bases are TGTGCCAGCAGCGGACTAGCGGGAGGTAACACAAATACGCAGTATTTT. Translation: CASSGLAGGNTNTQYF.

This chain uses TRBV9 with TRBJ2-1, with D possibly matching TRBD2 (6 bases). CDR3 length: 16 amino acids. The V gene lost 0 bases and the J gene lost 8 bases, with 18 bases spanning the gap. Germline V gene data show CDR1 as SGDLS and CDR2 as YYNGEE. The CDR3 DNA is TGTGCCAGCAGCGTAGCCCTCGAACTAGCTTTCGATGAGCAGTTCTTC. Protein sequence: CASSVALELAFDEQFF.

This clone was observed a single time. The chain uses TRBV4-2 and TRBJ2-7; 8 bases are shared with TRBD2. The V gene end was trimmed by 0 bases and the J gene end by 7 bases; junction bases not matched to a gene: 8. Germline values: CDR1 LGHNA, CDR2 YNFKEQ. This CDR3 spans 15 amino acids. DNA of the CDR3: TGTGCCAGCAGCCAAGAATGGAGCGGGAGCGCTGAGCAGTACTTC. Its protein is CASSQEWSGSAEQYF.

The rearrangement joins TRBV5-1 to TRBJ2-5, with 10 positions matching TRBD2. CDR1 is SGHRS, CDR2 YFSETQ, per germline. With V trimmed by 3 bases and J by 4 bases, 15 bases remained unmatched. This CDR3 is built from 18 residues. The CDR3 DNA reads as TGCGCCAGCAGCTGGACCGGTACTAGCGGGATCGGTGGAGAGACCCAGTACTTC. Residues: CASSWTGTSGIGGETQYF.

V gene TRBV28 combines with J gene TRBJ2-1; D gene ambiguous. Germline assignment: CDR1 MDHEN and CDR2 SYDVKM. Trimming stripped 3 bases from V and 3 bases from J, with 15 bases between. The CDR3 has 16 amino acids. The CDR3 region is CASSLVRHSGYNEQFF. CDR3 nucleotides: TGTGCCAGCAGTTTGGTTCGGCATTCAGGCTACAATGAGCAGTTCTTC.

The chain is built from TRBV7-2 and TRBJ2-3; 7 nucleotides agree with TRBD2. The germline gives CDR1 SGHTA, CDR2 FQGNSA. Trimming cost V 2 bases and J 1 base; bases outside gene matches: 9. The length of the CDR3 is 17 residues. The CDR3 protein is CASSLIKAGVGTDTQYF. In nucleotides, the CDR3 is TGTGCCAGCAGCTTAATTAAGGCGGGGGTCGGCACAGATACGCAGTATTTT. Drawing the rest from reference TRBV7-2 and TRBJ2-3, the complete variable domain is GAGVSQSPSNKVTEKGKDVELRCDPISGHTALYWYRQSLGQGLEFLIYFQGNSAPDKSGLPSDRFSAERTGGSVSTLTIQRTQQEDSAVYLCASSLIKAGVGTDTQYFGPGTRLTVL.

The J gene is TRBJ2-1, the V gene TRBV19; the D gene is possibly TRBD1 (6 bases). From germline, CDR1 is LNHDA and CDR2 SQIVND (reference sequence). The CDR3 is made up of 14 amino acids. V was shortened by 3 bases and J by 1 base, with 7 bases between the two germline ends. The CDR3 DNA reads TGTGCCAGTAGTATGAGGGGGTCCTACAATGAGCAGTTCTTC. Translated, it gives CASSMRGSYNEQFF.

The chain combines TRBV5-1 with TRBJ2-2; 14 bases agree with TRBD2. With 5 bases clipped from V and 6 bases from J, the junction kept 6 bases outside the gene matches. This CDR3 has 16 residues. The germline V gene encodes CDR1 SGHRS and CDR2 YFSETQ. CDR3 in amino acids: CASREGLAGDAGELFF. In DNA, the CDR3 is TGCGCCAGCAGGGAGGGACTAGCGGGAGACGCCGGGGAGCTGTTTTTT.

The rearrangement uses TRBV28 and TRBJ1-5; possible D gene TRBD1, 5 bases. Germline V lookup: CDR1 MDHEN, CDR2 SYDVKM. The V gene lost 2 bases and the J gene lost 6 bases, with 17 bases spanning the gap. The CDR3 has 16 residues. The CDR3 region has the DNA TGTGCCAGCAGTTTACGCCGGAGTCAGGGTTTTCAGCCCCAGCATTTT. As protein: CASSLRRSQGFQPQHF.

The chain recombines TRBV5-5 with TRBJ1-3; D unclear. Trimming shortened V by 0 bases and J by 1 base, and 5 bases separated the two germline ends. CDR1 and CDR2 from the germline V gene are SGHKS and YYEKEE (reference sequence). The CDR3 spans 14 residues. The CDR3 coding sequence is TGTGCCAGCAGCTTGGCGGTATCTGGAAACACCATATATTTT. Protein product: CASSLAVSGNTIYF.

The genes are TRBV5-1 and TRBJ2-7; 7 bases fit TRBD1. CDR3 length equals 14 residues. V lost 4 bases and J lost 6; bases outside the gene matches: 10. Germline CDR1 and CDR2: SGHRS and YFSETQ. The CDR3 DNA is TGCGCCAGCAGCCCCGGGACAGTGACAGCCGAGCAGTACTTC. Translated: CASSPGTVTAEQYF.

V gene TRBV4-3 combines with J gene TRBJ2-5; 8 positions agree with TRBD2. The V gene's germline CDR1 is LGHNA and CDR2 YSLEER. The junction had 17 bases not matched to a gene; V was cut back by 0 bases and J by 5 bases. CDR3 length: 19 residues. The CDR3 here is CASSQETTGSGLVSETQYF. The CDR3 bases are TGCGCCAGCAGCCAAGAGACCACCGGCTCGGGACTAGTGAGCGAGACCCAGTACTTC.

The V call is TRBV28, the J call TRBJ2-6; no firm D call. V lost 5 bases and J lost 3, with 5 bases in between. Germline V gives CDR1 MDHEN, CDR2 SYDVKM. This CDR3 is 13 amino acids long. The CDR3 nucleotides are TGTGCCAGCAGTCTAGGTGGGGCCAACGTCCTGACTTTC. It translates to CASSLGGANVLTF.

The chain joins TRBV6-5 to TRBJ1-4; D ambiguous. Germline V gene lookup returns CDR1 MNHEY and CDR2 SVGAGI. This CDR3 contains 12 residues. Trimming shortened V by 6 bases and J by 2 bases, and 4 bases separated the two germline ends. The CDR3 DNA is TGTGCCAGCAGCCGGACTAATGAAAAACTGTTTTTT. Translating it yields CASSRTNEKLFF.